This T cell receptor beta chain was obtained from a study of T cell changes during pregnancy in multiple sclerosis. This clone was observed a handful of times. The length of the CDR3 is 13 residues. Trimming shortened V by 0 bases and J by 10 bases, and 10 bases separated the two germline ends. In germline, CDR1 is MNHNY, CDR2 SVGAGI (reference sequence). Sequenced by immunoSEQ multiplex PCR; TCRdb stores in-frame clones only, minus some. The table records about 2,200 clones, 80% of them present only once. This chain links TRBV6-6 with TRBJ2-1, with D perhaps TRBD2 (5 bases). The sample comprised CD4+ T cells from PBMCs (not recorded whether the cells were cultured). The sequence came from a female patient with multiple sclerosis, enrolled in a pregnancy study. Some clones in this sample may be carry-over from other donors' samples. The CDR3 here is CASSYSRDTEQFF. The CDR3 DNA reads as TGTGCCAGCAGTTACTCCCGGGATACCGAGCAGTTCTTC.